The 5 T cell receptor beta chains reported below all come from one sample, sequenced in a study of long-term antiretroviral therapy in people with HIV. Survey level was the resolution at which the v3.0 immunoSEQ assay ran. Sequencing used immunoSEQ multiplex PCR; TCRdb keeps in-frame clones, though not all of them. The sample has around 30,000 clones, around 78% seen once. The starting material was unsorted PBMCs, obtained 1.5 years before starting antiretroviral therapy. The receptors stem from a man between 18 and 29 years old with HIV.

The chain's CDR3 is CASSTSGVNNQPQHF. In nucleotides, the CDR3 is TGTGCCAGCAGTACATCGGGGGTGAACAATCAGCCCCAGCATTTT. The chain uses TRBV6-1 and TRBJ1-5; D may be TRBD1 (5 bases). Looked up from germline, CDR1 is MNHNS and CDR2 is SASEGT. The V end was cut by 5 bases, the J end by 3 bases, with 14 bases between. The CDR3 has 15 amino acids.

This chain joins TRBV7-3 and TRBJ1-2, with TRBD1 matching over 7 bases. The CDR3 is 13 amino acids. Germline trimming cut 5 bases from V and 8 bases from J; bases unmatched to any gene: 8. CDR1 SGHTA and CDR2 FQGTGA come from the germline V gene. The CDR3 DNA follows: TGTGCCAGCAGCCCCCTAGGGGGCGACGGCTACACCTTC. It translates to CASSPLGGDGYTF.

This chain joins TRBV30 and TRBJ1-4; D perhaps matches TRBD1 (5 bases). Germline CDR1 is GTSNPN and CDR2 is SVGIG (reference sequence). V lost 3 bases and J lost 8, with 22 bases in between. This CDR3 is 16 amino acids long. For the CDR3, the DNA is TGTGCCTGGAGCCAAGTGGGGTGGGGGGGGATCGAAAAACTGTTTTTT. Translating gives CAWSQVGWGGIEKLFF.

The gene calls are TRBV2 and TRBJ2-4; perhaps TRBD1 as D (5 bases). The ends were cut back, 3 bases at V and 3 bases at J, with 6 bases in the middle. The CDR3 is 13 residues long. Per the germline V gene, CDR1 is SNHLY and CDR2 is FYNNEI. CDR3 residues: CASSDRDKNIQYF. DNA of the CDR3: TGTGCCAGCAGTGACAGGGACAAAAACATTCAGTACTTC.

This clone was counted between two and nine times. The V and J genes are TRBV6-5 and TRBJ1-4, with D uncertain. CDR3 length: 15 amino acids. Trimming removed 2 bases from V and 2 bases from J, with 9 bases in between. CDR1 is MNHEY, CDR2 SVGAGI, per germline. The CDR3 DNA reads as TGTGCCAGCAGTTACGCGGCCAGCACTAATGAAAAACTGTTTTTT. This sequence encodes CASSYAASTNEKLFF.